These 10 T cell receptor beta chains share one sample of origin, sequenced in a study of post-analysis software for immune sequencing data. What these receptors recognize is not known. Tagging with unique molecular identifiers was a feature of the TCR beta cDNA libraries. Via MiXCR, TCRdb re-called the PCR reads, giving one row per CDR3 protein. Here the sample spans about 430,000 distinct CDR3 sequences, roughly 38% being singletons. Findings and caveats of the study: Patients used about 5 TRBV segments, including TRBV5-6, TRBV5-1 and TRBV20-1, more often than controls.

Specimen: blood. Source of these receptors: a girl aged 2 to 9 with multiple sclerosis.

This chain links TRBV7-2 with TRBJ2-1, with a tentative D call TRBD2 (5 bases). V shed 6 bases and J shed 3 bases, with 12 bases lying between them. This CDR3 has 14 amino acids. Germline V lookup: CDR1 SGHTA, CDR2 FQGNSA. CDR3 in amino acids: CASSTAGLYNEQFF. DNA of the CDR3: TGTGCCAGCAGTACGGCGGGCCTCTACAATGAGCAGTTCTTC.

The rearrangement uses TRBV9 and TRBJ2-7, with D unclear. Near its end, the DNA agrees better with TRBJ2-5, so the J call may be wrong. Looked up from germline, CDR1 is SGDLS and CDR2 is YYNGEE. The CDR3 contains 13 residues. CDR3 amino acids: CASSPGQWETQYF. The CDR3 nucleotides read TGTGCCAGCAGCCCTGGCCAGTGGGAGACCCAGTACTTC.

The chain is built from TRBV20-1 and TRBJ2-3, with no clear D. The germline V gene has CDR1 DFQATT and CDR2 SNEGSKA (reference sequence). Trimming pared 0 bases from V and 0 bases from J, leaving 10 bases between. The CDR3 runs 15 residues. The CDR3 spells CSARDWGLSTDTQYF. The CDR3 region has the DNA TGCAGTGCTAGAGATTGGGGTCTAAGCACAGATACGCAGTATTTT.

The chain joins TRBV27 to TRBJ2-7; 10 bases line up with TRBD1. The CDR3 contains 16 residues. Germline V gene data show CDR1 as MNHEY and CDR2 as SMNVEV (reference sequence). V shed 5 bases, J shed 5 bases, and the junction held 12 bases outside the gene matches. This CDR3 reads CASSPIRDRGLHEQYF. The CDR3 DNA reads TGTGCCAGCAGTCCCATTCGGGACAGGGGACTCCACGAGCAGTACTTC.

This clonotype was picked up a small number of times. The J gene is TRBJ2-1, the V gene TRBV7-2; D is ambiguous. Germline CDR1 reads SGHTA; CDR2 reads FQGNSA. The ends were cut back, 4 bases at V and 10 bases at J, with 8 bases in the middle. The CDR3 sequence is 11 residues long. The chain's CDR3 is CASSSLYEQFF. Written as DNA, the CDR3 is TGTGCCAGCAGCTCCCTCTACGAGCAGTTCTTC.

This clonotype was detected only a few times. The chain is built from TRBV28 and TRBJ1-2; D is unresolved. The CDR3 sequence is 13 residues long. Trimming left V 5 bases short and J 8 bases short, with 15 bases between. The germline gives CDR1 MDHEN, CDR2 SYDVKM. The CDR3 DNA is TGTGCCAGCAGTACTCATAGCCAGAGAGGCTACACCTTC. As protein: CASSTHSQRGYTF.

This clonotype has only a few counts. The chain links TRBV10-3 to TRBJ2-1; 10 bases agree with TRBD1. This CDR3 is built from 13 residues. Trimming took 10 bases from V and 8 from J; bases not matched to a gene: 8. Germline lookup yields CDR1 ENHRY and CDR2 SYGVKD. The CDR3 sequence is CATEPGTGDEQFF. In DNA form, the CDR3 reads TGTGCCACCGAACCGGGGACAGGGGATGAGCAGTTCTTC.

There are a few counts of this clonotype. The chain combines TRBV4-1 with TRBJ2-6; D may be TRBD1 or TRBD2 (5 bases each). The length of the CDR3 is 17 residues. Germline V lookup: CDR1 MGHRA, CDR2 YSYEKL. The V end was cut by 1 base, the J end by 4 bases, with 14 bases between. CDR3 DNA sequence: TGCGCCAGCAGCCAAGGTAGCGCAGGGACGGGGGCCAACGTCCTGACTTTC. Its protein is CASSQGSAGTGANVLTF.

This clonotype turned up a few times. This chain links TRBV6-5 with TRBJ2-3; D might be TRBD1 or TRBD2, each matching 5 bases. Trimming took off 0 bases at V and 0 bases at J, with 19 bases between the two ends. The CDR3 is 19 residues long. Germline CDR1 MNHEY, CDR2 SVGAGI. The CDR3 DNA is TGTGCCAGCAGTTACTCGATACCGGGACGGAAGACTAGCACAGATACGCAGTATTTT. It codes for CASSYSIPGRKTSTDTQYF.

A few counts support this clonotype. This chain joins TRBV7-9 and TRBJ2-3; maybe TRBD1 (5 bases). V was shortened by 1 base and J by 0 bases, with 14 bases between the two germline ends. The CDR3 is 17 residues long. CDR1 SEHNR and CDR2 FQNEAQ come from the germline V gene (reference sequence). The CDR3 nucleotides are TGTGCCAGCAGCTTAGGGTCGGCAGGGATTAGCACAGATACGCAGTATTTT. Translation gives CASSLGSAGISTDTQYF.